This T cell receptor beta chain was identified in a study of molecular identifiers for immune sequencing clone quantification. CDR1 and CDR2 from the germline V gene are MNHEY and SVGAGI. The CDR3 is 12 amino acids. CD8+CD4-CCR7+CD45RA+ cells were sorted as naive CD8 T cells. A note on this clonotype: The junction departs from germline at one end; a sequencing error may be responsible.

TCRdb re-derived calls from the PCR reads in MiXCR, one entry per CDR3 protein. The data contain fewer than 10,000 distinct CDR3 sequences, roughly a fifth of them singletons. The specimen sequenced was naive CD8+ T cells from blood, with Jurkat cell RNA spiked in. The subset was: FACS-sorted CD8+CD4-CCR7+CD45RA+ naive T cells. This receptor was taken from a human donor in good health. Some libraries in this study had Jurkat cell RNA spiked in. The rearrangement uses TRBV6-5 and TRBJ2-7; maybe TRBD2 (6 bases). CDR3 in DNA: TGTCCCAGCAGTCGGGACTGGTACGAGCAGTACTTC. This encodes CPSSRDWYEQYF.